This TCR beta chain was captured in a study of T cells in Graves' hyperthyroidism and ophthalmopathy. TCR beta CDR3 region amplification was performed from RNA transcripts. With the HTBI primer set, the TCR CDR3 went through a first round of RT-PCR. TCRdb recomputed calls from the multiplex PCR reads with MiXCR, one row per CDR3 protein. The table shows about 590,000 distinct CDR3 sequences, with 14% occurring only once. This clonotype was detected many times. No antigen is known for it. Study-wide results and caveats: Before onset, ophthalmopathy was predicted by the model a median approximately 6.6 months earlier.

Exclusion followed for patients with uncontrolled infection, other autoimmune disease, pregnancy or lactation. A roughly 10 ml volume of fresh peripheral blood provided the PBMCs. The J segment lost 4 bases and the V segment lost 1 base, leaving 1 base of the junction unmatched. The CDR3 extends over 13 amino acids. Germline CDR1 GTSNPN, CDR2 SVGIG (reference sequence). This rearrangement joins TRBV30 to TRBJ2-3; 8 bases line up with TRBD2. The sample consisted of blood. The clonotype originates from a woman aged 18 to 35 with Graves' ophthalmopathy. The CDR3 loop reads CAWSEAGADTQYF. CDR3 coding DNA: TGTGCCTGGAGTGAAGCGGGAGCAGATACGCAGTATTTT.